This T cell receptor beta chain was observed in a study of T-cell reconstitution after alpha-beta-depleted transplantation in children. Findings and limits, study-wide: A year post-transplant, T-cell counts and diversity derived mostly from newly produced T cells. Expanded graft clones numbering several hundred reportedly gave rise to alpha-beta T cells about two months after transplant. Recipient T cells and thymic progenitors that survived gave rise to the high TCRbeta diversity observed at day 60 in some patients.

The germline V gene encodes CDR1 MNHEY and CDR2 SVGAGI. The CDR3 extends over 14 amino acids. V lost 5 bases to trimming and J lost 3 bases, with 13 bases between them. In this sample, this clonotype turned up a few times. Antigen: not known. The TCRbeta library was prepared with unique molecular identifiers. TCRdb reanalysed the PCR reads using MiXCR and keeps one entry per CDR3 protein. The sample shows about 220,000 distinct CDR3 sequences, 17% of them seen only once. This TCR was recovered from a male patient between 2 and 15 years old who had a stem cell transplant for acute lymphoblastic leukemia, so the T cells may come from the graft donor. The V gene is TRBV6-5, the J gene TRBJ2-5; D is tentatively TRBD1 or TRBD2 (5 bases each). Sequenced here: PBMCs, mostly from graft donor cells, sampled 360 days after TCRalphabeta/CD19-depleted stem cell transplant. CDR3 residues: CASSHTGTEETQYF. Here the CDR3 DNA reads TGTGCCAGCAGTCACACCGGGACGGAAGAGACCCAGTACTTC.